This T cell receptor (beta chain) comes out of a study of Ad26.COV2.S vaccination and SARS-CoV-2 variants. Across the whole study: Ad26.COV2.S shots went into the muscle once or twice, 56 days apart. Study-level results: Recipients given vaccine exceeded placebo recipients in spike-specific TCR breadth. Reports say spike-specific CD8+ and CD4+ T cell responses covered substantial breadth after vaccination. There was a possibility that the TCR breadth and depth analyses underestimated total T cell responses.

Assay: immunoSEQ multiplex PCR; the TCRdb copy retains only in-frame clones and omits some. The profile shows 350,000 to 450,000 clones, around 83% of them singletons. For this clone: The antigen is not known.

Germline values: CDR1 LNHDA, CDR2 SQIVND (reference sequence). There are 13 residues in the CDR3. The ends were cut back, 9 bases at V and 5 bases at J, with 16 bases in the middle. This sample's treatment: over 15 received Ad26.COV2.S at low or high dose, single or two shots; about 5 received placebo; per-sample allocation not given. Repertoires come from day 63 after the first vaccine or placebo injection. The starting material was peripheral blood, obtained in a trial of Ad26.COV2.S vaccine versus placebo. The TCR comes from a person aged 18-65 years who received the Ad26.COV2.S COVID-19 vaccine or a placebo. This rearrangement joins TRBV19 to TRBJ1-1; D perhaps matches TRBD1 (5 bases). DNA of the CDR3: TGTGCCAGCAGGGCCCGGGGAGGGACTGAAGCTTTCTTT. Its translation: CASRARGGTEAFF. Using reference TRBV19 and TRBJ1-1 for the parts outside the CDR3, the full variable domain is DGGITQSPKYLFRKEGQNVTLSCEQNLNHDAMYWYRQDPGQGLRLIYYSQIVNDFQKGDIAEGYSVSREKKESFPLTVTSAQKNPTAFYLCASRARGGTEAFFGQGTRLTVV.